The TCR beta chain under discussion was sequenced for a study of Graves' ophthalmopathy and Graves' hyperthyroidism. Among the hyperthyroidism patients, all were newly diagnosed, aged 18 to 65, with under 2 months' duration. Clinical symptoms, serum thyroxine, TRAb, thyroid ultrasound and orbital computed tomography formed the basis of diagnosis. CDR3 regions of TCR beta were amplified from RNA transcripts. The first round was an RT-PCR with HTBI primers, and the second round was a multiplex PCR. Each CDR3 protein gets one entry after TCRdb re-called the multiplex PCR reads with MiXCR. Of over a million distinct CDR3 sequences listed, about 38% were seen once; the top ten hold roughly 11%. CDR3 length: 15 amino acids. Germline CDR1 DFQATT, CDR2 SNEGSKA (reference sequence). Trimming took off 2 bases at V and 4 bases at J, with 17 bases between the two ends. Study outcomes and limitations: Most expanded clonotypes from thyroid (those above 0.001 frequency) were also found in blood. Ophthalmopathy could be told apart from stable hyperthyroidism by a 13-signature model (under 90% sensitivity, around 81% specificity).

In its sample, this clonotype was seen many times. Its target is unknown. The chain uses TRBV20-1 and TRBJ2-5; TRBD2 is a possible D gene (5 bases). The sample was peripheral blood or thyroid tissue (not recorded which). The receptor was isolated from an adult man with Graves' hyperthyroidism. The CDR3 DNA is TGCAGTGCTAGACGAATAGCGAACGATATAGAGACCCAGTACTTC. Its translation is CSARRIANDIETQYF.